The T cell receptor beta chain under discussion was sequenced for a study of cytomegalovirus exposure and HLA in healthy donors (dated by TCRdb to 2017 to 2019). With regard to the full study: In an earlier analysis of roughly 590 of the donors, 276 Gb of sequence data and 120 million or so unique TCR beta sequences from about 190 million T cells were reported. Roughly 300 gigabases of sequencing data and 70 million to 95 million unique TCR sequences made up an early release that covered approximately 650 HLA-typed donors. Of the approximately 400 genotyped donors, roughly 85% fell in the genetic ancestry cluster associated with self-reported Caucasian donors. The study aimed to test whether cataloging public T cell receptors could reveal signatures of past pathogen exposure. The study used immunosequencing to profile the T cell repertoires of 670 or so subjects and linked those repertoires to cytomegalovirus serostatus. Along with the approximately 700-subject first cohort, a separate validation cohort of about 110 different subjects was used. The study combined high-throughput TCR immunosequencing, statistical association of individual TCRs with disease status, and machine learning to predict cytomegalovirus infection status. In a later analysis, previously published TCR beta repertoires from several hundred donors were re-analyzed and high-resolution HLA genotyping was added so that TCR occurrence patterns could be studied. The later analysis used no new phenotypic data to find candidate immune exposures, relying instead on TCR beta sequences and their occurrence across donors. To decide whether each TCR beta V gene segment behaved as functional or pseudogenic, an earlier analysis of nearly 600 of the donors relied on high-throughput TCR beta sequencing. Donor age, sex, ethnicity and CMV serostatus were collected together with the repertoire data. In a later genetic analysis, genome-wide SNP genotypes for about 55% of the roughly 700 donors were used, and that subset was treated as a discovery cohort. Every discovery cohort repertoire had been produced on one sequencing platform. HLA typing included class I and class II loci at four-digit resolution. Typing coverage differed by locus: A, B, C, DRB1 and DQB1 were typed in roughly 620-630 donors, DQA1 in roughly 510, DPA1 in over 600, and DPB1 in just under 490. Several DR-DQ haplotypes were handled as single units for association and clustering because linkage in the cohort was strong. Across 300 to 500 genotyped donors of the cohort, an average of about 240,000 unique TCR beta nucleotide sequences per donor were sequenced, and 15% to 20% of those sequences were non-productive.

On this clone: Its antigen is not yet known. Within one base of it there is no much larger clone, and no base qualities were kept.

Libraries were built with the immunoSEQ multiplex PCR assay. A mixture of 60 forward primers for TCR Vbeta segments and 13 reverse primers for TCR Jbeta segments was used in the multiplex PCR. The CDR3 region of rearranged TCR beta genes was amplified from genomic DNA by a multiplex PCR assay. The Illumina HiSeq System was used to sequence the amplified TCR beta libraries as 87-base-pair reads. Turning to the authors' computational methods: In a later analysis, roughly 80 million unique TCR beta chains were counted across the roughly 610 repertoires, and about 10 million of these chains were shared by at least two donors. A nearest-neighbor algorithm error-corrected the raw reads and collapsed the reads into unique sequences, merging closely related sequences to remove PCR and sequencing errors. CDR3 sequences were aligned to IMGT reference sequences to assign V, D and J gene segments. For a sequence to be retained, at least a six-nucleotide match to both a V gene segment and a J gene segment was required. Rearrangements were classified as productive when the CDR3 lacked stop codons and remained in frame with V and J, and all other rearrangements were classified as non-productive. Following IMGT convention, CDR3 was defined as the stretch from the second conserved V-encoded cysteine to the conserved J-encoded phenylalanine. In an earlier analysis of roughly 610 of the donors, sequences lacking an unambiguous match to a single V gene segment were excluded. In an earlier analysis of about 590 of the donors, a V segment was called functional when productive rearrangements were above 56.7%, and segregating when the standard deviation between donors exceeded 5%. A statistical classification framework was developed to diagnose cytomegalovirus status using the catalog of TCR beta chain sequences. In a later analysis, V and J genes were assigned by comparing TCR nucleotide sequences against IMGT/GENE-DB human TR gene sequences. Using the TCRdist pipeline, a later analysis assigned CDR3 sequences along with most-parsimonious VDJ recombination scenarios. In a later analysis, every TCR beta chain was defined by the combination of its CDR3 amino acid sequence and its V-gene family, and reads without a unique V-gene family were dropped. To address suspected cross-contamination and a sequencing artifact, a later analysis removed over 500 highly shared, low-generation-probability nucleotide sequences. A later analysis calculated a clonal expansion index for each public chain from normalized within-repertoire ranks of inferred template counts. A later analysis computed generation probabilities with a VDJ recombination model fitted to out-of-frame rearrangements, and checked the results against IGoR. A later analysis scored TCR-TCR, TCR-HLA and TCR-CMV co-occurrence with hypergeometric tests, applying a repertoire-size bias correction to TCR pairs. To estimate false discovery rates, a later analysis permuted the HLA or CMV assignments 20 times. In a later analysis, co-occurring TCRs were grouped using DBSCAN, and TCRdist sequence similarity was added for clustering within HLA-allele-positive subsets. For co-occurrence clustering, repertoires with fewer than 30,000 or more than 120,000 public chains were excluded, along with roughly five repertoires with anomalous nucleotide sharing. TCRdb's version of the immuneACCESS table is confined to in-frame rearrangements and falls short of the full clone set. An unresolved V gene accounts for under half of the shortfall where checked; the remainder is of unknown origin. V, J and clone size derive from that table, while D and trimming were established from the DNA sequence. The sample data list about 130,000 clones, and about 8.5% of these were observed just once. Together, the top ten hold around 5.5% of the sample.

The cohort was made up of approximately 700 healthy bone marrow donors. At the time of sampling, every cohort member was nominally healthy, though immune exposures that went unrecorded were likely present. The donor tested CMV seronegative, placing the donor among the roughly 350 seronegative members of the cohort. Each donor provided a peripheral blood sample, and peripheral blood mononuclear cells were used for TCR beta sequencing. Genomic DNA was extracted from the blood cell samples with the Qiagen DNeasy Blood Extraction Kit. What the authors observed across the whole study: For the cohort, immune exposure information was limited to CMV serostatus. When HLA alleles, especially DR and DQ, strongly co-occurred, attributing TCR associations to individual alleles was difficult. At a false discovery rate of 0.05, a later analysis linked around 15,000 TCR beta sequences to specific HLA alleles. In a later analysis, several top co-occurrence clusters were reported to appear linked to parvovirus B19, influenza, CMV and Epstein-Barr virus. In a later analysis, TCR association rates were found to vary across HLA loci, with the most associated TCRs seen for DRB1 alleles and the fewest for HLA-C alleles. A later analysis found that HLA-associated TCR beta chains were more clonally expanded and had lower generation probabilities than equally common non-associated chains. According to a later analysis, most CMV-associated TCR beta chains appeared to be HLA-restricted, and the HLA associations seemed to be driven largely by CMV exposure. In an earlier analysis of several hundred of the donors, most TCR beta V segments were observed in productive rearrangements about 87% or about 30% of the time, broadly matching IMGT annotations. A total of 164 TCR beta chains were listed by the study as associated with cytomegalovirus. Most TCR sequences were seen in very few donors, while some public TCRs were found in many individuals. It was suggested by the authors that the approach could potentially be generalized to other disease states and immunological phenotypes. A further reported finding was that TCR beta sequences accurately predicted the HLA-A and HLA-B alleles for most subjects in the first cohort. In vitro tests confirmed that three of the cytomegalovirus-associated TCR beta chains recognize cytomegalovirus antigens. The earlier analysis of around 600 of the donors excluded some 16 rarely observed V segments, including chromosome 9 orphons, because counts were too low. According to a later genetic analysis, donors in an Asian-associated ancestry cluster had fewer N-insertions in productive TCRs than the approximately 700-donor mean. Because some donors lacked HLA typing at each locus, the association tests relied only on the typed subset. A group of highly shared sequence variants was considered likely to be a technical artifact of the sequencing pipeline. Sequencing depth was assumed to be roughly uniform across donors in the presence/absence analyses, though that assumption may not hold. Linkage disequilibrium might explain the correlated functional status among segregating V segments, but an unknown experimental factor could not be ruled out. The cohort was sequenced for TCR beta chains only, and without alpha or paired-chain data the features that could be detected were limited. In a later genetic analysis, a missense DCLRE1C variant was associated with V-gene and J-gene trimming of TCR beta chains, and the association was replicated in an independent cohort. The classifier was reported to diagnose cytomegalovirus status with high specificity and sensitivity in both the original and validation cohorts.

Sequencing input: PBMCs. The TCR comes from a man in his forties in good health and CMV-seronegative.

For the CDR3, the sequence is CASSQALPGDGNTIYF. The DNA is TGCGCCAGCAGCCAAGCCCTCCCAGGGGATGGAAACACCATATATTTT. The rearranged chain carries TRBV4-1 and TRBJ1-3; tentative D gene TRBD1, with 6 bases matching. The CDR3, from cysteine to phenylalanine, totals 16 residues. Of the read, only the CDR3 DNA is kept; its 48 bases are in frame from base 1. A distance of 13 bases separates the germline ends of V and J, which lose 1 base and 3 bases respectively. CDR1 and CDR2 were assigned from the germline V gene as MGHRA and YSYEKL.